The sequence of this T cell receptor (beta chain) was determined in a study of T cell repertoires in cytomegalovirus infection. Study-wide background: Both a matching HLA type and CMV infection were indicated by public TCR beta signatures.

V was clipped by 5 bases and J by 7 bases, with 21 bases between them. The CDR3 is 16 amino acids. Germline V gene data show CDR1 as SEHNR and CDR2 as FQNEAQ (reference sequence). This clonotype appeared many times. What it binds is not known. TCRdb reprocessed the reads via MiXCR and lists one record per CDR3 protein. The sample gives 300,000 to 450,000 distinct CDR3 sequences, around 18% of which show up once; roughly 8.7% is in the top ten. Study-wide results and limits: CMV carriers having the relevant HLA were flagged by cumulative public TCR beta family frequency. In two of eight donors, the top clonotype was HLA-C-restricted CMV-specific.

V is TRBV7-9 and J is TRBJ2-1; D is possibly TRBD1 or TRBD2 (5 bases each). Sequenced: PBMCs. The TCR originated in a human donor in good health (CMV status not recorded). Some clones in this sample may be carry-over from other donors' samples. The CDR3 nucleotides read TGTGCCAGCAGCAGCGCCGGGACCTATCGGAGGAATGAGCAGTTCTTC. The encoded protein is CASSSAGTYRRNEQFF.